Each of the 27 T cell receptor beta chains below was sequenced from the same sample in a study of blood T cell repertoires in COVID-19. Method: immunoSEQ multiplex PCR; TCRdb's copy keeps in-frame clones and lacks some. The sample holds 250,000 to 350,000 clones, 80% to 90% seen once. The specimen was PBMCs or T cells enriched from blood (not recorded which). The origin of the receptors is a woman in her 30s who had recovered from COVID-19.

V is TRBV10-3 and J is TRBJ1-1; D gene ambiguous. V was cut by 3 bases and J by 5 bases, with 16 bases left in between. The V gene's germline CDR1 is ENHRY and CDR2 SYGVKD. CDR3 length: 15 residues. The CDR3 reads CAISDSVREGTEAFF. In DNA form, the CDR3 reads TGTGCCATCAGTGATTCCGTCCGGGAGGGAACTGAAGCTTTCTTT.

V gene TRBV5-1 combines with J gene TRBJ2-2, with TRBD1 matching over 7 bases. V lost 7 bases to trimming and J lost 7 bases; unmatched junction nucleotides: 10. Germline V gene sequence: CDR1 SGHRS, CDR2 YFSETQ. This CDR3 is built from 14 residues. The CDR3 loop reads CASAVDRADGELFF. In nucleotides, the CDR3 is TGCGCCAGCGCGGTCGACAGGGCGGACGGGGAGCTGTTTTTT. Full variable domain (outside the CDR3, taken from reference TRBV5-1 and TRBJ2-2): KAGVTQTPRYLIKTRGQQVTLSCSPISGHRSVSWYQQTPGQGLQFLFEYFSETQRNKGNFPGRFSGRQFSNSRSEMNVSTLELGDSALYLCASAVDRADGELFFGEGSRLTVL.

V gene TRBV6-1 combines with J gene TRBJ2-5, with D possibly matching TRBD1 (6 bases). This CDR3 comprises 18 residues. Per germline, CDR1 MNHNS and CDR2 SASEGT. V was cut by 0 bases and J by 2 bases, with 19 bases left in between. The CDR3 spells CASSEAKVRGTLQETQYF. CDR3 DNA: TGTGCCAGCAGTGAAGCGAAGGTTCGAGGGACACTACAAGAGACCCAGTACTTC.

This clone was found many times. The chain couples TRBV28 to TRBJ2-7; D unresolved. The length of the CDR3 is 13 residues. Trimming removed 2 bases at V and 5 bases at J, with 10 bases between. The germline gives CDR1 MDHEN, CDR2 SYDVKM. The CDR3 DNA follows: TGTGCCAGCAGTTTAGAACACAATCACGAGCAGTACTTC. It encodes CASSLEHNHEQYF. Variable domain in full (rest from reference TRBV28 and TRBJ2-7): DVKVTQSSRYLVKRTGEKVFLECVQDMDHENMFWYRQDPGLGLRLIYFSYDVKMKEKGDIPEGYSVSREKKERFSLILESASTNQTSMYLCASSLEHNHEQYFGPGTRLTVT.

The chain is built from TRBV2 and TRBJ1-1, with 7 bases lining up with TRBD1. Germline CDR1 SNHLY, CDR2 FYNNEI. This CDR3 region has 14 residues. V lost 4 bases, J lost 5 bases, and 7 bases stayed unmatched. CDR3 sequence reads: CASSVRQGLTEAFF. Here the CDR3 DNA reads TGTGCCAGCAGTGTGCGACAGGGATTAACTGAAGCTTTCTTT.

The chain joins TRBV3-1 (or the pseudogene TRBV3-2) to TRBJ2-1; 8 bases agree with TRBD2. V lost 0 bases to trimming and J lost 7 bases; unmatched junction nucleotides: 11. This CDR3 is 17 amino acids long. Germline lookup yields CDR1 LGHDT and CDR2 YNNKEL (reference sequence). CDR3 sequence (DNA): TGTGCCAGCAGCCAAGAGACTAGCGCCACTCGGAGGAATGAGCAGTTCTTC. As protein: CASSQETSATRRNEQFF.

The chain combines TRBV29-1 with TRBJ1-4; D not certain. The CDR3 is 11 amino acids. The germline CDR1 and CDR2 sequences are SQVTM and ANQGSEA. Trimming cost V 2 bases and J 8 bases, with 6 bases left between them. Written as DNA, the CDR3 is TGCAGCGTTGAATTTGAGGAAAAACTGTTTTTT. This sequence encodes CSVEFEEKLFF.

This chain joins TRBV9 and TRBJ2-3; 9 nucleotides match TRBD1. The germline V gene encodes CDR1 SGDLS and CDR2 YYNGEE. This CDR3 comprises 19 residues. With V trimmed by 4 bases and J by 0 bases, 15 bases remained unmatched. CDR3 bases: TGTGCCAGCAGCCTAAGCTCAACCGGGACAGGGATTAGCACAGATACGCAGTATTTT. Protein: CASSLSSTGTGISTDTQYF.

The CDR3 DNA reads as TGTGCCAGTAGTATAGGGCAAAGGGGGCCGGAAGGAGGAGAGACCCAGTACTTC. Translated, it gives CASSIGQRGPEGGETQYF. This rearrangement joins TRBV19 to TRBJ2-5; 7 nucleotides agree with TRBD1. Looked up from germline, CDR1 is LNHDA and CDR2 is SQIVND (reference sequence). V lost 1 base, J lost 4 bases, and 15 bases stayed unmatched. This CDR3 is 18 amino acids long.

This sequence joins TRBV3-1 (or the pseudogene TRBV3-2) and TRBJ2-3, with D uncertain. The germline V gene has CDR1 LGHDT and CDR2 YNNKEL (reference sequence). Trimming removed 0 bases at V and 2 bases at J, with 9 bases between. The CDR3 runs to 15 residues. CDR3 DNA sequence: TGTGCCAGCAGCCAAGAAGGTACAGTCACAGATACGCAGTATTTT. This codes for CASSQEGTVTDTQYF.

The rearrangement uses TRBV11-2 and TRBJ2-5, with D maybe TRBD1 (6 bases). Germline CDR1 SGHAT, CDR2 FQNNGV. This CDR3 contains 16 residues. The ends were cut back, 5 bases at V and 2 bases at J, with 18 bases in the middle. CDR3 bases: TGTGCCAGCAGCCCATCCATAAACAGGGCGCAAGAGACCCAGTACTTC. Translated: CASSPSINRAQETQYF.

The chain employs TRBV6-1 and TRBJ2-5; TRBD2 agrees at 10 bases. Germline lookup yields CDR1 MNHNS and CDR2 SASEGT. J lost 1 base, V lost 4 bases, and 3 bases had no gene match. CDR3 size: 15 residues. In DNA form, the CDR3 reads TGTGCCAGCAGTGTAGCTAGCGGGGGCCAAGAGACCCAGTACTTC. Amino acid sequence: CASSVASGGQETQYF.

This chain links TRBV28 with TRBJ2-3, with TRBD2 matching 8 bases. The CDR3 covers 17 residues. The germline CDR1 and CDR2 sequences are MDHEN and SYDVKM. The ends lost 4 bases at V and 4 bases at J; junction bases unmatched: 13. CDR3 sequence: CASSSPGGRPGADTQYF. CDR3 in DNA: TGTGCCAGCAGTTCCCCGGGGGGGCGGCCTGGGGCAGATACGCAGTATTTT.

The CDR3 bases are TGTGCCAGCAGTCGCCGGGAGTCGAGCTCTGGGGCCAACGTCCTGACTTTC. This translates into CASSRRESSSGANVLTF. V usage is TRBV27 and J usage is TRBJ2-6; TRBD2 might be the D (6 bases). This CDR3 has 17 amino acids. Germline V gene sequence: CDR1 MNHEY, CDR2 SMNVEV (reference sequence). V was clipped by 5 bases and J by 0 bases, with 14 bases between them.

The chain links TRBV6-5 to TRBJ2-5; TRBD1 aligns across 11 bases. Germline V gene sequence: CDR1 MNHEY, CDR2 SVGAGI. V lost 4 bases to trimming and J lost 2 bases; unmatched junction nucleotides: 3. The CDR3 length is 15 residues. The CDR3 DNA is TGTGCCAGCAGTTTAGGGGACAGGGGGCAAGAGACCCAGTACTTC. Amino acid sequence: CASSLGDRGQETQYF.

The chain employs TRBV5-1 and TRBJ2-5, with 7 bases lining up with TRBD2. V was clipped by 4 bases and J by 9 bases; unmatched bases: 9. Germline V gene lookup returns CDR1 SGHRS and CDR2 YFSETQ. The CDR3 extends over 13 amino acids. The CDR3 nucleotides are TGCGCCAGCAGCCCGGATGGGGCGGGAGCCCAGTACTTC. It is translated as CASSPDGAGAQYF.

The V and J genes are TRBV5-1 and TRBJ2-1, with 10 nucleotides matching TRBD2. CDR1 is SGHRS, CDR2 YFSETQ, per germline. The CDR3 is made up of 14 amino acids. The junction had 9 bases not matched to a gene; V was cut back by 7 bases and J by 8 bases. The CDR3 nucleotides read TGCGCCAGCTCCTTAAGCGGGGGGGCGTATGAGCAGTTCTTC. This translates into CASSLSGGAYEQFF.

The chain couples TRBV30 to TRBJ2-5; D might be TRBD2 (6 bases). The ends were cut back, 0 bases at V and 2 bases at J, with 10 bases in the middle. CDR1 and CDR2 from the germline V gene are GTSNPN and SVGIG (reference sequence). CDR3 length equals 14 residues. CDR3 sequence: CAWSVQSGQETQYF. The CDR3 DNA sequence: TGTGCCTGGAGTGTACAGAGCGGGCAAGAGACCCAGTACTTC. Full variable domain (remainder filled in from reference TRBV30 and TRBJ2-5): SQTIHQWPATLVQPVGSPLSLECTVEGTSNPNLYWYRQAAGRGLQLLFYSVGIGQISSEVPQNLSASRPQDRQFILSSKKLLLSDSGFYLCAWSVQSGQETQYFGPGTRLLVL.

The chain joins TRBV3-1 (or the pseudogene TRBV3-2) to TRBJ2-3; 11 nucleotides align to TRBD2. The CDR3 consists of 16 residues. Trimming at V came to 4 bases and at J to 1 base, leaving 4 bases not matched to a gene. The germline V gene encodes CDR1 LGHDT and CDR2 YNNKEL (reference sequence). The CDR3 coding sequence is TGTGCCAGCAGCCCGACTAGCGGGGTAGGCACAGATACGCAGTATTTT. Residues: CASSPTSGVGTDTQYF.

Only a few counts were recorded for this clone. The chain has TRBV2 and TRBJ1-5, with 8 bases that match TRBD1. V dropped 5 bases and J dropped 4; count of bases not matched to a gene: 10. CDR1 SNHLY and CDR2 FYNNEI come from the germline V gene. The CDR3 has 16 amino acids. The CDR3 region has the DNA TGTGCCAGCAGTCGCCCCGGACAGGGTCGTAATCAGCCCCAGCATTTT. This encodes CASSRPGQGRNQPQHF.

V and J are TRBV19 and TRBJ1-2, with 10 bases lining up with TRBD1. From germline, CDR1 is LNHDA and CDR2 SQIVND (reference sequence). The V segment lost 7 bases and the J segment 4 bases; nucleotides outside the gene matches: 18. The CDR3 is made up of 18 amino acids. The CDR3 loop is CASTSFFRDRGTTYGYTF. The CDR3, as DNA: TGTGCCAGTACCTCATTTTTCCGGGACAGGGGAACAACCTATGGCTACACCTTC.

The chain has TRBV3-1 (or the pseudogene TRBV3-2) and TRBJ2-5, with a tentative D call TRBD2 (5 bases). Germline CDR1 LGHDT, CDR2 YNNKEL (reference sequence). This CDR3 has 11 residues. V lost 6 bases, J lost 10 bases, and 12 bases lay in between. The CDR3 loop is CASSIPGDQYF. DNA for the CDR3: TGTGCCAGCAGTATCCCCGGGGACCAGTACTTC.

This chain links TRBV7-2 with TRBJ1-5, with a tentative D call TRBD1 (6 bases). Trimming took 1 base from V and 6 from J, leaving 13 bases between them. The CDR3 runs 15 residues. Looked up from germline, CDR1 is SGHTA and CDR2 is FQGNSA. The CDR3 is CASSLGQGFSQPQHF. The CDR3 bases are TGTGCCAGCAGCTTAGGCCAGGGGTTCAGTCAGCCCCAGCATTTT.

The chain couples TRBV9 to TRBJ1-1; 7 bases align to TRBD1. The CDR3 spans 10 residues. Germline V lookup: CDR1 SGDLS, CDR2 YYNGEE. V lost 7 bases, J lost 7 bases, and 1 base stayed unmatched. This chain's CDR3 is CASGDSEAFF. The CDR3 coding sequence is TGTGCCAGCGGGGACAGTGAAGCTTTCTTT.

This clone appeared a single time. This sequence joins TRBV28 and TRBJ1-6; 10 bases fit TRBD1. In germline, CDR1 is MDHEN, CDR2 SYDVKM. Unmatched junction bases numbered 10, after V lost 7 bases and J lost 10 bases. The CDR3 loop spans 15 amino acids. Here the CDR3 reads CASTADRGLGSPLHF. DNA of the CDR3: TGTGCCAGCACCGCAGACAGGGGGCTTGGATCACCCCTCCACTTT.

The J gene is TRBJ1-1, the V gene TRBV6-1; TRBD1 matches at 7 bases. CDR3 length equals 16 residues. Germline loops: CDR1 MNHNS, CDR2 SASEGT. V shed 2 bases and J 1 base; nucleotides not matched to a gene: 7. CDR3 residues: CASSEYGGDRNTEAFF. DNA for the CDR3: TGTGCCAGCAGTGAATATGGCGGGGACAGGAACACTGAAGCTTTCTTT.

Concerning this clone itself: Other DNA sequences of this sample code for an identical CDR3. The chain links TRBV7-9 to TRBJ2-2; TRBD1 matches at 9 bases. There are 15 residues in the CDR3. V lost 3 bases to trimming and J lost 3 bases; unmatched junction nucleotides: 2. Germline assignment: CDR1 SEHNR and CDR2 FQNEAQ (reference sequence). This CDR3 is CASSLGQGDTGELFF. The CDR3 region has the DNA TGTGCCAGCAGCTTGGGACAGGGTGACACCGGGGAGCTGTTTTTT.